Below are 28 T cell receptor beta chains sequenced from a single sample in a study of shared clonotypes between healthy human individuals. Sequencing used immunoSEQ multiplex PCR; TCRdb keeps in-frame clones, though not all of them. This repertoire shows about 1 million clones, about 75% found once; its top ten account for about 1.4%. The sample was memory CD4+ T cells sorted from blood. Described subset: CD45RA-negative fraction. These receptors all stem from a man between 18 and 29 years old in good health.

This chain connects TRBV6-1 to TRBJ1-5; 11 bases are shared with TRBD1. The CDR3 is made up of 14 amino acids. Germline-derived CDR1 and CDR2 are MNHNS and SASEGT. The V and J ends lost 10 bases and 5 bases, in that order; junction bases with no gene match: 7. CDR3 coding DNA: TGTGCCACCAGAAGGACAGGGGGCGATCAGCCCCAGCATTTT. Its protein product is CATRRTGGDQPQHF.

The chain is built from TRBV29-1 and TRBJ1-1, with D perhaps matching TRBD1 (5 bases). This CDR3 has 11 residues. The germline V gene encodes CDR1 SQVTM and CDR2 ANQGSEA. V lost 2 bases and J lost 12, with 13 bases in between. The CDR3: CSVERAGRPFF. The CDR3, as DNA: TGCAGCGTTGAAAGGGCAGGGAGACCTTTCTTT.

The gene calls are TRBV7-6 and TRBJ2-7; 9 nucleotides agree with TRBD2. Germline trimming cut 5 bases from V and 1 base from J; bases unmatched to any gene: 9. CDR1 and CDR2 from the germline V gene are SGHVS and FNYEAQ. CDR3 size: 16 residues. CDR3 amino acids: CASSGGVTSGSYEQYF. CDR3 sequence (DNA): TGTGCCAGCAGCGGAGGGGTGACTAGCGGTTCCTACGAGCAGTACTTC. Drawing the rest from reference TRBV7-6 and TRBJ2-7, the complete variable domain is GAGVSQSPRYKVTKRGQDVALRCDPISGHVSLYWYRQALGQGPEFLTYFNYEAQQDKSGLPNDRFSAERPEGSISTLTIQRTEQRDSAMYRCASSGGVTSGSYEQYFGPGTRLTVT.

The rearrangement links TRBV19 to TRBJ1-5; no definite D call. Germline V gene lookup returns CDR1 LNHDA and CDR2 SQIVND (reference sequence). V was trimmed by 7 bases and J by 5 bases, leaving 15 bases between them. The CDR3 has 14 amino acids. The DNA of the CDR3 is TGTGCCAGTACCAACCCGGACGGCTATCAGCCCCAGCATTTT. Encoded protein: CASTNPDGYQPQHF.

CDR3 bases: TGTGCCACGACCCGAGACAGGGAGATCGGAGGCTATGGCTACACCTTC. Protein: CATTRDREIGGYGYTF. This chain connects TRBV10-3 to TRBJ1-2, with 7 bases identical to TRBD1. V was clipped by 10 bases and J by 4 bases; unmatched bases: 18. Germline V gene sequence: CDR1 ENHRY, CDR2 SYGVKD. The CDR3 totals 16 residues.

This chain joins TRBV15 and TRBJ2-7; D may match TRBD1 or TRBD2 (6 bases each). The CDR3 has 15 residues. V dropped 0 bases and J dropped 1 base, with 10 bases sitting between them. Germline V CDR1 and CDR2: LNHNV, YYDKDF (reference sequence). CDR3 DNA: TGTGCCACCAGCAGAGAGAAGGGGGGTTCCTACGAGCAGTACTTC. Translation: CATSREKGGSYEQYF.

A single count supports this clone. V is TRBV6-4 and J is TRBJ2-7; 7 positions match TRBD1. Germline CDR1 reads MRHNA; CDR2 reads SNTAGT. This CDR3 comprises 15 residues. J lost 6 bases, V lost 6 bases, and 14 bases had no gene match. The CDR3 nucleotides read TGTGCCAGCAGCATATCCGGGACAGCCGGGTCCGAGCAGTACTTC. Translating gives CASSISGTAGSEQYF.

The chain is built from TRBV11-2 and TRBJ2-1, with D possibly being TRBD1 (6 bases). The V end was cut by 5 bases, the J end by 2 bases, with 13 bases between. There are 15 residues in the CDR3. The germline V gene has CDR1 SGHAT and CDR2 FQNNGV. CDR3 region: CASSQGSPAYNEQFF. The CDR3 DNA reads TGTGCCAGCAGCCAGGGGTCTCCTGCCTACAATGAGCAGTTCTTC.

The chain has TRBV10-1 and TRBJ2-7; a weak D match, TRBD2 (6 bases). The V gene's germline CDR1 is WNHNN and CDR2 SYGVQD (reference sequence). CDR3 length: 12 residues. V shed 6 bases and J shed 3 bases, with 9 bases lying between them. CDR3: CASRGGIYEQYF. CDR3 nucleotide sequence: TGCGCCAGCAGGGGCGGGATCTACGAGCAGTACTTC.

This chain uses TRBV27 with TRBJ1-1; possibly TRBD1 for D (5 bases). Germline-derived CDR1 and CDR2 are MNHEY and SMNVEV (reference sequence). The CDR3 has 14 amino acids. The germline V and J ends were trimmed by 5 bases and 1 base, with 11 bases remaining between them. The CDR3 loop reads CASSPGTANTEAFF. The DNA of the CDR3 is TGTGCCAGCAGTCCCGGGACGGCGAACACTGAAGCTTTCTTT.

In this sample, this clone turned up a few times. J is TRBJ2-3 and V is TRBV4-1; D may match TRBD1 or TRBD2 (5 bases each). Trimming left V 0 bases short and J 2 bases short, with 18 bases between. CDR1 and CDR2 (germline): MGHRA, YSYEKL. This CDR3 region has 18 residues. The CDR3 DNA reads TGCGCCAGCAGCCAAGATTCCCGACAGAGCGGTCCCACAGATACGCAGTATTTT. It codes for CASSQDSRQSGPTDTQYF.

The V and J genes are TRBV10-3 and TRBJ2-3, with D possibly TRBD2 on 6 matching bases. There are 11 residues in the CDR3. V shed 3 bases and J shed 10 bases, with 8 bases lying between them. CDR1 and CDR2 (germline): ENHRY, SYGVKD. The CDR3 sequence is CAISEREAQYF. The CDR3 DNA reads as TGTGCCATCAGTGAAAGGGAGGCGCAGTATTTT.

The chain recombines TRBV10-3 with TRBJ1-2, with D perhaps TRBD1 (5 bases). The CDR3 has 15 amino acids. The germline gives CDR1 ENHRY, CDR2 SYGVKD. V lost 2 bases to trimming and J lost 4 bases, with 14 bases between them. The CDR3 sequence: CAISEGQGGSYGYTF. CDR3 bases: TGTGCCATCAGTGAGGGTCAGGGAGGCTCCTATGGCTACACCTTC.

The chain is built from TRBV18 and TRBJ2-3; 11 nucleotides agree with TRBD2. The CDR3 is 19 amino acids. The V gene end was trimmed by 3 bases and the J gene end by 4 bases; junction bases not matched to a gene: 15. Germline CDR1 and CDR2: KGHSH and LQKENI. The CDR3 protein is CASSPSLFRLAGHADTQYF. CDR3 coding DNA: TGTGCCAGCTCACCTTCTCTCTTCCGACTAGCGGGACACGCAGATACGCAGTATTTT.

The CDR3 bases are TGTGCCAGCAGCGCCCGAGTAGGCAACGACATTCAGTACTTC. It codes for CASSARVGNDIQYF. The chain uses TRBV28 and TRBJ2-4; unclear D gene. The CDR3 consists of 14 residues. V was pared by 6 bases and J by 8 bases, with 17 bases between. CDR1 is MDHEN and CDR2 is SYDVKM in the germline V gene.

This CDR3 reads CAIHRETEAFF. CDR3 nucleotide sequence: TGTGCCATCCACAGGGAAACTGAAGCTTTCTTT. This sequence joins TRBV19 and TRBJ1-1; weak D call: TRBD1 (6 bases). CDR1 is LNHDA and CDR2 is SQIVND in the germline V gene (reference sequence). The CDR3 is made up of 11 amino acids. With 10 bases removed from V and 5 bases from J, the gap between germline ends came to 11 bases.

This chain links TRBV28 with TRBJ2-7; D gene uncertain. CDR3 size: 11 residues. Trimming took 10 bases from V and 0 from J, leaving 7 bases between them. Germline V gene data show CDR1 as MDHEN and CDR2 as SYDVKM. CDR3 nucleotides: TGTGCCACAGGAGACTCCTACGAGCAGTACTTC. Encoded protein: CATGDSYEQYF.

This chain connects TRBV6-6 to TRBJ2-5, with 13 bases fitting TRBD2. This CDR3 region has 15 residues. J was trimmed by 4 bases and V by 6 bases; bases with no gene match: 5. Germline V gene lookup returns CDR1 MNHNY and CDR2 SVGAGI (reference sequence). CDR3 DNA sequence: TGTGCCAGCAGAAAACTAGCGGGGGGGTTAGAGACCCAGTACTTC. Protein product: CASRKLAGGLETQYF.

The gene calls are TRBV11-1 and TRBJ1-4; no clear D. CDR1 and CDR2 (germline): SGHAT, FQDESV (reference sequence). Trimming removed 6 bases at V and 5 bases at J, with 16 bases between. The CDR3 consists of 15 residues. In DNA, the CDR3 is TGTGCCAGCAGTAACAAGTGGAGCACGAATGAAAAACTGTTTTTT. Translated, it gives CASSNKWSTNEKLFF.

There are a few counts of this clone. This CDR3 is also generated by other DNA sequences in the sample. The V gene is TRBV5-1, the J gene TRBJ2-3, with D possibly being TRBD1 (6 bases). Per the germline V gene, CDR1 is SGHRS and CDR2 is YFSETQ. The V end was cut by 0 bases, the J end by 4 bases, with 12 bases between. The CDR3 length is 15 residues. The CDR3 DNA reads as TGCGCCAGCAGCTTGGGGGGGCGCAACGCAGATACGCAGTATTTT. Translated, it gives CASSLGGRNADTQYF. The variable domain in full, completed from reference TRBV5-1 and TRBJ2-3, reads KAGVTQTPRYLIKTRGQQVTLSCSPISGHRSVSWYQQTPGQGLQFLFEYFSETQRNKGNFPGRFSGRQFSNSRSEMNVSTLELGDSALYLCASSLGGRNADTQYFGPGTRLTVL.

This chain joins TRBV7-8 and TRBJ1-2; D remains unclear. Germline loops: CDR1 SGHVS, CDR2 FQNEAQ. CDR3 length: 14 residues. The ends were cut back, 2 bases at V and 4 bases at J, with 11 bases in the middle. As DNA, the CDR3 is TGTGCCAGCAGCTTATCCCCCGAGGGCTATGGCTACACCTTC. This gives the protein CASSLSPEGYGYTF. Combining the CDR3 with reference TRBV7-8 and TRBJ1-2 gives the whole variable domain GAGVSQSPRYKVAKRGQDVALRCDPISGHVSLFWYQQALGQGPEFLTYFQNEAQLDKSGLPSDRFFAERPEGSVSTLKIQRTQQEDSAVYLCASSLSPEGYGYTFGSGTRLTVV.

V gene TRBV28 combines with J gene TRBJ1-2; D not resolved. The ends were cut back, 1 base at V and 2 bases at J, with 8 bases in the middle. The CDR3 contains 14 residues. The germline gives CDR1 MDHEN, CDR2 SYDVKM. The CDR3: CASSLLRSNYGYTF. CDR3 DNA sequence: TGTGCCAGCAGTTTATTGCGGTCCAACTATGGCTACACCTTC.

V is TRBV6-6 and J is TRBJ1-2, with 7 bases that match TRBD1. V was clipped by 7 bases and J by 0 bases; unmatched bases: 5. This CDR3 contains 14 residues. CDR1 is MNHNY and CDR2 is SVGAGI in the germline V gene (reference sequence). DNA for the CDR3: TGTGCCAGCAAACCGGGACAGACTAACTATGGCTACACCTTC. This encodes CASKPGQTNYGYTF.

The chain uses TRBV6-4 and TRBJ1-6; D is undetermined. V was clipped by 6 bases and J by 9 bases, with 12 bases between them. The length of the CDR3 is 13 residues. Per germline, CDR1 MRHNA and CDR2 SNTAGT. CDR3 nucleotide sequence: TGTGCCAGCAGAGAGGGCCCGAGTTCACCCCTCCACTTT. This encodes CASREGPSSPLHF.

This chain uses TRBV5-1 with TRBJ2-3; TRBD2 matches 8 bases. This CDR3 spans 15 amino acids. V was clipped by 4 bases and J by 2 bases; unmatched bases: 6. Looked up from germline, CDR1 is SGHRS and CDR2 is YFSETQ. The DNA for the CDR3 is TGCGCCAGCAGCGATAGCGGGGACCACACAGATACGCAGTATTTT. It codes for CASSDSGDHTDTQYF.

The J gene is TRBJ1-6, the V gene TRBV5-5; D gene unclear. The CDR3 sequence is 16 residues long. The V end was cut by 0 bases, the J end by 7 bases, with 14 bases between. From germline, CDR1 is SGHKS and CDR2 YYEKEE (reference sequence). The CDR3: CASSLEAGKTNSPLHF. DNA for the CDR3: TGTGCCAGCAGCTTGGAGGCAGGAAAGACCAATTCACCCCTCCACTTT.

Here the CDR3 DNA reads TGCGCCAGCAGCCAAGAGGTCGGGAGCGAGCAGTACTTC. Its protein is CASSQEVGSEQYF. V usage is TRBV4-3 and J usage is TRBJ2-7; the D gene is possibly TRBD2 (6 bases). The CDR3 is 13 residues long. V gave up 0 bases and J gave up 6 bases, with 9 bases separating them. In germline, CDR1 is LGHNA, CDR2 YSLEER.

This clone was picked up one time. This chain connects TRBV6-6 to TRBJ2-4, with D possibly being TRBD2 (6 bases). V shed 0 bases and J shed 6 bases, with 12 bases lying between them. This CDR3 is 15 amino acids long. Germline V gene lookup returns CDR1 MNHNY and CDR2 SVGAGI (reference sequence). CDR3 region: CASSYSASEGNIQYF. The CDR3 coding sequence is TGTGCCAGCAGTTACTCCGCTAGCGAGGGAAACATTCAGTACTTC.